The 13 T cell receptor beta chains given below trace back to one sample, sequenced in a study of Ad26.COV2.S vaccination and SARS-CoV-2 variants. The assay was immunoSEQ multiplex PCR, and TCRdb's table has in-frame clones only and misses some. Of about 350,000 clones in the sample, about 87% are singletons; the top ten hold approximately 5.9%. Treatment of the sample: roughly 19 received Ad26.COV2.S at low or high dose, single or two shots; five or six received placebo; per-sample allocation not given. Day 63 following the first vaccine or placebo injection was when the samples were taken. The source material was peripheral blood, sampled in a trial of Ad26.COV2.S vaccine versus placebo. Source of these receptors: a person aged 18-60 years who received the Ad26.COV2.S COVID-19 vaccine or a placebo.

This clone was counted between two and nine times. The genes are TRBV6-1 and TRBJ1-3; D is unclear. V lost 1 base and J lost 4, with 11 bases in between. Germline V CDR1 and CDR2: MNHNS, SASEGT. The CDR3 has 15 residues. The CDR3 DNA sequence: TGTGCCAGCAGTGAAGAATCAGCGGGGGGAAACACCATATATTTT. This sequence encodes CASSEESAGGNTIYF.

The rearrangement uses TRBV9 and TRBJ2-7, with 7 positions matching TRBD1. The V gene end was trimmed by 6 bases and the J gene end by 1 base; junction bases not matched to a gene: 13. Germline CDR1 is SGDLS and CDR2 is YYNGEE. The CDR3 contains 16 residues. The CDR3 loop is CASTKGQDPSSYEQYF. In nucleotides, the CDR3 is TGTGCCAGCACCAAAGGACAGGACCCAAGTTCCTACGAGCAGTACTTC.

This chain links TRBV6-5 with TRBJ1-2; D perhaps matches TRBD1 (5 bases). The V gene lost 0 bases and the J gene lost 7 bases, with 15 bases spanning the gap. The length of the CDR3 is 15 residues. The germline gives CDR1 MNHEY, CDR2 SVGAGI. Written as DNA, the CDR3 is TGTGCCAGCAGTTACTCTAGTCTAGGGGCTCCTGGCTACACCTTC. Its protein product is CASSYSSLGAPGYTF.

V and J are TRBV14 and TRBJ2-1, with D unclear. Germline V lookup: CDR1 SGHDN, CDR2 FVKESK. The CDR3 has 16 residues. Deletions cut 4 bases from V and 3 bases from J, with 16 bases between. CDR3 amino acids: CASSRKPQSYYNEQFF. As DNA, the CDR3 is TGTGCCAGCAGCCGCAAACCCCAGAGTTACTACAATGAGCAGTTCTTC. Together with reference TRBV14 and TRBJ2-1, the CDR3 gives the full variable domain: EAGVTQFPSHSVIEKGQTVTLRCDPISGHDNLYWYRRVMGKEIKFLLHFVKESKQDESGMPNNRFLAERTGGTYSTLKVQPAELEDSGVYFCASSRKPQSYYNEQFFGPGTRLTVL.

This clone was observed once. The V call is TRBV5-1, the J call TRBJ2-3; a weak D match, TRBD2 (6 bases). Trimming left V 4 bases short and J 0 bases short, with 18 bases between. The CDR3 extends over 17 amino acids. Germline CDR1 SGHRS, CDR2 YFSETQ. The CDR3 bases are TGCGCCAGCAGCCTTGATATTAGCGGATTTAGCACAGATACGCAGTATTTT. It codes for CASSLDISGFSTDTQYF.

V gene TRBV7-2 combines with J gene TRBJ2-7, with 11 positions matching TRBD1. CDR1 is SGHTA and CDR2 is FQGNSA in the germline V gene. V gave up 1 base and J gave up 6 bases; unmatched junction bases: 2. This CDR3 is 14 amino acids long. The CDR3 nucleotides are TGTGCCAGCAGCTTAGGGACAGGGGGCGTCGAGCAGTACTTC. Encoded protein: CASSLGTGGVEQYF.

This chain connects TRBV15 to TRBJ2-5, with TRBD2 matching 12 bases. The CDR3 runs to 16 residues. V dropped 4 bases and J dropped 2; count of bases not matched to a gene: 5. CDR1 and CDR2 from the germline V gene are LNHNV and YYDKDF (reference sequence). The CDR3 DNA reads TGTGCCACCAGCACGCGACTAGCGGGGGTACAAGAGACCCAGTACTTC. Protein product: CATSTRLAGVQETQYF.

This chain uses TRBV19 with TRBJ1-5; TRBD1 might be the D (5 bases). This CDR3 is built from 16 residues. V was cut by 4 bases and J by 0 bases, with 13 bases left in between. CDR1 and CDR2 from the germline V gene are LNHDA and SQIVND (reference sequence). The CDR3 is CASSTKDIYSNQPQHF. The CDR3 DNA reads TGTGCCAGTAGTACAAAGGACATTTATAGCAATCAGCCCCAGCATTTT.

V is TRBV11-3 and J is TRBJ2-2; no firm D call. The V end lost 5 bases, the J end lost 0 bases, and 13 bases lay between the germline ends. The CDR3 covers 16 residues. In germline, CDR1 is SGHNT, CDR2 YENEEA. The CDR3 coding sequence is TGTGCCAGCAGCCTACCGCGACTGGCGAACACCGGGGAGCTGTTTTTT. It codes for CASSLPRLANTGELFF.

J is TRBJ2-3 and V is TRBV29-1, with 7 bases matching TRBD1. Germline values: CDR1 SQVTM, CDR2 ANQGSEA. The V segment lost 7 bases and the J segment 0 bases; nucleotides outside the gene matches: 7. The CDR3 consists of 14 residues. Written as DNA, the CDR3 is TGCAGCGCCGATCCGGACAGGAGCACAGATACGCAGTATTTT. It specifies CSADPDRSTDTQYF.

CDR3 coding DNA: TGTGCCAGCAGCTCCACCGCCCCTTCTGAAAAACTGTTTTTT. It is translated as CASSSTAPSEKLFF. The chain couples TRBV5-8 to TRBJ1-4, with D uncertain. Germline V gene lookup returns CDR1 SGHTS and CDR2 YDEGEE. The CDR3 totals 14 residues. Deletions cut 3 bases from V and 7 bases from J, with 13 bases between. Combining the CDR3 with reference TRBV5-8 and TRBJ1-4 gives the whole variable domain EAGVTQSPTHLIKTRGQQATLRCSPISGHTSVYWYQQALGLGLQFLLWYDEGEERNRGNFPPRFSGRQFPNYSSELNVNALELEDSALYLCASSSTAPSEKLFFGSGTQLSVL.

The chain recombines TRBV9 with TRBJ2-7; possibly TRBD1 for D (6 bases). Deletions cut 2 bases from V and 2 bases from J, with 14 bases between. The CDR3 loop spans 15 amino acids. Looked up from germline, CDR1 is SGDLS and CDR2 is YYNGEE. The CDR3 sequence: CASSVDGQGTYEQYF. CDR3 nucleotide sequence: TGTGCCAGCAGCGTGGACGGGCAGGGGACCTACGAGCAGTACTTC.

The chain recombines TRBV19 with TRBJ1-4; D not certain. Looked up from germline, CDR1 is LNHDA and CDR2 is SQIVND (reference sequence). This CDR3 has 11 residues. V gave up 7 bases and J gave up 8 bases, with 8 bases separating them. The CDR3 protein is CASMNREKLFF. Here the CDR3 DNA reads TGTGCCAGTATGAACCGGGAAAAACTGTTTTTT.